This TCR beta chain is from a study of cytomegalovirus exposure and HLA in healthy donors (dated by TCRdb to the late 2010s). About the full investigation: An earlier analysis of some 600 of the donors reported approximately 300 Gb of sequence data and around 120 million unique TCR beta sequences obtained from around 180 million T cells. Because of strong linkage in the cohort, roughly five DR-DQ haplotypes were treated as single units for association and clustering. Around 330 gigabases of sequencing data and around 85 million unique TCR sequences made up an early release that covered about 640 HLA-typed donors. Besides the first cohort of about 730 subjects, a separate validation cohort made up of 95 to 150 different subjects was used. An earlier analysis of 587 of the donors used high-throughput TCR beta sequencing to judge whether each TCR beta V gene segment behaved as functional or pseudogenic. To study patterns of TCR occurrence, a later analysis re-analyzed previously published TCR beta repertoires from 666 donors and added high-resolution HLA genotyping. Alongside the repertoire data, information on donor age, sex, ethnicity and CMV serostatus was compiled. A later genetic analysis used genome-wide SNP genotypes for about 65% of the 666 donors, treating that subset as a discovery cohort. HLA typing included class I and class II loci at four-digit resolution. Among roughly 400 genotyped donors of the cohort, an average of approximately 240,000 unique TCR beta nucleotide sequences were sequenced per donor, about a sixth of them non-productive. The study was designed to test whether signatures of past pathogen exposure could be identified by cataloging public T cell receptors. In the later analysis, no new phenotypic data were used to find candidate immune exposures; instead, reliance was placed on TCR beta sequences and their occurrence across donors. Every discovery cohort repertoire had been produced on one sequencing platform. To predict cytomegalovirus infection status, the study brought together high-throughput TCR immunosequencing, statistical association of individual TCRs with disease status, and machine learning. Using immunosequencing, the study profiled T cell repertoires from around 680 subjects and related those repertoires to cytomegalovirus serostatus. Typing coverage differed by locus: A, B, C, DRB1 and DQB1 were typed in roughly 629-630 donors, DQA1 in 522, DPA1 in around 580, and DPB1 in 400 to 490. The genetic ancestry cluster associated with self-reported Caucasian donors included over 80% of the 398 genotyped donors.

Library preparation employed the immunoSEQ multiplex PCR assay. For the multiplex PCR, a mixture combining 60 forward primers for TCR Vbeta segments and 13 reverse primers for TCR Jbeta segments was used. The CDR3 region of rearranged TCR beta genes was amplified from genomic DNA with a multiplex PCR assay. On the Illumina HiSeq System, the amplified TCR beta libraries were sequenced as 87-base-pair reads. The original methods were these. In a later analysis, tens of millions of unique TCR beta chains were counted across the roughly 610 repertoires, and approximately 9.9 million of these chains were shared by at least two donors. To remove PCR and sequencing errors, raw reads were error-corrected and collapsed into unique sequences using a nearest-neighbor algorithm that merged closely related sequences. Alignment of CDR3 sequences to IMGT reference sequences was used to assign V, D and J gene segments. For a sequence to be retained, a match of at least six nucleotides to both a V gene segment and a J gene segment was required. A rearrangement counted as productive if the CDR3 had no stop codons and remained in frame with V and J, and every other rearrangement counted as non-productive. CDR3 was defined by IMGT convention, running from the second conserved V-encoded cysteine to the conserved J-encoded phenylalanine. Sequences without an unambiguous match to a single V gene segment were excluded from the earlier analysis of about 600 of the donors. An earlier analysis of a few hundred of the donors called V segments functional above 56.7% productive rearrangements and segregating when the between-donor standard deviation exceeded 5%. To diagnose cytomegalovirus status from the catalog of TCR beta chain sequences, a statistical classification framework was built. V and J gene assignment, in a later analysis, came from comparing TCR nucleotide sequences with IMGT/GENE-DB human TR gene sequences. The TCRdist pipeline was used in a later analysis to assign CDR3 sequences and most-parsimonious VDJ recombination scenarios. In a later analysis, each TCR beta chain was defined by its CDR3 amino acid sequence together with its V-gene family, and reads lacking a unique V-gene family were excluded. A later analysis removed roughly 590 highly shared, low-generation-probability nucleotide sequences to deal with suspected cross-contamination and a sequencing artifact. In a later analysis, a clonal expansion index was calculated for each public chain from normalized within-repertoire ranks of inferred template counts. In a later analysis, generation probabilities were computed using a VDJ recombination model fitted to out-of-frame rearrangements, and the results were checked against IGoR. Hypergeometric tests were used in a later analysis to score TCR-TCR, TCR-HLA and TCR-CMV co-occurrence, with a repertoire-size bias correction applied to the TCR pairs. In a later analysis, false discovery rates were estimated by permuting HLA or CMV assignments 20 times. A later analysis grouped co-occurring TCRs with DBSCAN, adding TCRdist sequence similarity when clustering within HLA-allele-positive subsets. Repertoires with fewer than 30,000 or more than 120,000 public chains were left out of co-occurrence clustering, as were a few repertoires with anomalous nucleotide sharing. Drawn from immuneACCESS, this table holds only the in-frame rearrangements with V and J called that TCRdb kept. Clones are partly lost; checked studies trace under half to an unresolved V gene and leave the rest unexplained. V, J and clone size are those of that table, while D and trimming were read from the DNA. The sample has 100,000 to 150,000 clones on record, around 74% of them singletons. Roughly 31% of the sample is taken by the ten largest.

Deletion took 8 bases off V and 0 bases off J, with a span of 14 bases between the germline ends. The CDR3, from cysteine to phenylalanine, totals 15 residues. Only the CDR3 portion is preserved as DNA: 45 bases, with reading frame beginning at the first base. The germline V gene supplies CDR1 MDHEN and CDR2 SYDVKM. About this clone: Its antigen specificity is not known. Per-base qualities were not stored, and no clone one base away is much larger.

The full study reports these points: It was suggested by the authors that the approach could potentially be generalized to other disease states and immunological phenotypes. Because some donors lacked HLA typing at each locus, the association tests relied only on the typed subset. In a later analysis, TCR association rates were found to vary across HLA loci, with the most associated TCRs seen for DRB1 alleles and the fewest for HLA-C alleles. The classifier was reported to diagnose cytomegalovirus status with high specificity and sensitivity in both the original and validation cohorts. Most TCR sequences were observed very rarely across donors, whereas some public TCRs were present in many individuals. The sequencing pipeline was judged likely to have produced a cluster of highly shared sequence variants as a technical artifact. Immune exposure information for the cohort was limited to CMV serostatus. A further reported finding was that TCR beta sequences accurately predicted the HLA-A and HLA-B alleles for most subjects in the first cohort. A later analysis found that most CMV-associated TCR beta chains appeared HLA-restricted, with HLA associations seemingly driven largely by CMV exposure. In a later analysis, HLA-associated TCR beta chains showed more clonal expansion and lower generation probabilities than non-associated chains that were equally common. In a later analysis, several top co-occurrence clusters were reported to appear linked to parvovirus B19, influenza, CMV and Epstein-Barr virus. A later analysis associated about 18,000 TCR beta sequences with specific HLA alleles at a false discovery rate of 0.05. Correlated functional status among segregating V segments might reflect linkage disequilibrium, but an unknown experimental factor could not be ruled out. Sequencing depth was assumed to be roughly uniform across donors in the presence/absence analyses, though that assumption may not hold. A few of the identified cytomegalovirus-associated TCR beta chains were confirmed in vitro to be specific for cytomegalovirus antigens. In a later genetic analysis, fewer N-insertions in productive TCRs were reported among donors in an Asian-associated ancestry cluster than the approximately 710-donor mean. In a later genetic analysis, a missense DCLRE1C variant was associated with V-gene and J-gene trimming of TCR beta chains, and the association was replicated in an independent cohort. This cohort had only TCR beta chains sequenced, and the lack of alpha or paired-chain data limited which features could be detected. In an earlier analysis of under 600 of the donors, most TCR beta V segments were observed in productive rearrangements about 87% or about 30% of the time, broadly matching IMGT annotations. A total of 150 to 200 TCR beta chains were listed by the study as associated with cytomegalovirus. Some IMGT-functional V segments, including TRBV6-2 and TRBV6-3, could not be distinguished by the 87-base-pair reads and were therefore excluded. When HLA alleles, especially DR and DQ, strongly co-occurred, TCR associations were difficult to assign to individual alleles. Some 15 rarely observed V segments, including chromosome 9 orphons, were excluded from the earlier analysis of about 500 of the donors because counts were too low.

The cohort comprised more than 550 healthy bone marrow donors. At the time of sampling, every cohort member was nominally healthy, though immune exposures that went unrecorded were likely present. The donor tested CMV seropositive and was one of the 289 seropositive cohort members. Each donor provided a peripheral blood sample, and peripheral blood mononuclear cells were used for TCR beta sequencing. Genomic DNA was extracted from the blood cell samples with the Qiagen DNeasy Blood Extraction Kit. The chain is encoded by TRBV28 joined to TRBJ1-5; the D gene identity is not certain. This receptor was obtained from a man in his 60s in good health and CMV-seropositive. Sequencing input: PBMCs. The DNA is as follows: TGTGCCAGCTCGCTCCCGGGAAATAGCAATCAGCCCCAGCATTTT. Its protein product is CASSLPGNSNQPQHF.